The 28 T cell receptor beta chains listed next were all sequenced from one sample in a study of T-cell reconstitution after alpha-beta-depleted transplantation in children. Unique molecular identifiers were built into the TCRbeta library. TCRdb ran MiXCR on the PCR reads and lists one entry per CDR3 protein. Of fewer than 550,000 distinct CDR3 sequences in the sample, 9.5% to 12% are singletons; the top ten hold approximately 15%. Source: PBMCs, mostly from graft donor cells, taken 180 days after TCRalphabeta/CD19-depleted stem cell transplant. Source of these receptors: a female patient aged 2-15 years who had a stem cell transplant for aplastic anemia, so the T cells may come from the graft donor.

A few counts support this clonotype. The chain uses TRBV21-1 and TRBJ2-7; TRBD2, the D gene given by the table, was not confirmed from the DNA. TRBV21-1 is marked as a pseudogene. This CDR3 is 17 amino acids long. This CDR3 reads CASRGGLAGGPTHEQYF. The CDR3 nucleotides read TGTGCCAGCAGGGGGGGCTTAGCGGGAGGGCCCACCCACGAGCAGTACTTC.

This clonotype has ten or more counts. One end of the junction fails to match germline, which may point to a read error. The V and J genes are TRBV7-2 and TRBJ2-2; a possible D gene is TRBD2 (6 bases). This CDR3 contains 13 residues. The germline gives CDR1 SGHTA, CDR2 FQGNSA. The DNA of the CDR3 is TGTGCCAGCAGATTAGCGGCTGCCGGGGAGCTGTTTTTT. Translated: CASRLAAAGELFF.

The chain employs TRBV30 and TRBJ2-3, with 7 bases aligning to TRBD1. CDR1 and CDR2 (germline): GTSNPN, SVGIG (reference sequence). After removal of 5 bases from V and 1 base from J, the junction contained 0 bases not matched to a gene. CDR3 length: 12 amino acids. Here the CDR3 DNA reads TGTGCCTGGGGACAGGGCACAGATACGCAGTATTTT. It is translated as CAWGQGTDTQYF.

V is TRBV27 and J is TRBJ1-5; TRBD1 matches at 9 bases. This CDR3 region has 13 residues. The germline V gene encodes CDR1 MNHEY and CDR2 SMNVEV (reference sequence). V was pared by 6 bases and J by 6 bases, with 3 bases of the junction left unmatched. CDR3 region: CASRRQGGQPQHF. Here the CDR3 DNA reads TGTGCCAGCAGAAGACAGGGGGGTCAGCCCCAGCATTTT.

This clonotype was counted many times. The rearrangement uses TRBV5-1 and TRBJ1-1; maybe TRBD1 (5 bases). V was trimmed by 4 bases and J by 1 base, leaving 5 bases between them. The CDR3 sequence is 12 residues long. In germline, CDR1 is SGHRS, CDR2 YFSETQ. The CDR3 nucleotides read TGCGCCAGCAGCACAGGGAACACTGAAGCTTTCTTT. It translates to CASSTGNTEAFF.

V is TRBV6-4 and J is TRBJ2-5; the D is unclear. The CDR3 consists of 16 residues. Trimming took 1 base from V and 5 from J, leaving 17 bases between them. Germline CDR1 is MRHNA and CDR2 is SNTAGT. The CDR3 loop is CASSDLGDGTRETQYF. The DNA for the CDR3 is TGTGCCAGCAGTGACTTGGGCGACGGAACAAGGGAGACCCAGTACTTC.

The table lists this clonotype with many counts. The J gene is TRBJ2-1, the V gene TRBV24-1; D is unclear. The CDR3 has 18 amino acids. Deletions cut 0 bases from V and 2 bases from J, with 16 bases between. Germline-derived CDR1 and CDR2 are KGHDR and SFDVKD. CDR3 in amino acids: CATSDLPRRGVPYNEQFF. The CDR3 DNA reads as TGTGCCACCAGTGATTTGCCCAGACGTGGGGTTCCCTACAATGAGCAGTTCTTC.

This clonotype has just a few counts. The chain employs TRBV29-1 and TRBJ2-1, with 10 bases matching TRBD1. The ends lost 1 base at V and 7 bases at J; junction bases unmatched: 7. The CDR3 extends over 15 amino acids. CDR1 and CDR2 (germline): SQVTM, ANQGSEA. For the CDR3, the DNA is TGCAGCGTTGAAGCTGGGACAGGGGCGTATAATGAGCAGTTCTTC. It encodes CSVEAGTGAYNEQFF.

V gene TRBV11-2 combines with J gene TRBJ2-1; D might be TRBD1 (5 bases). CDR3 length: 12 residues. From germline, CDR1 is SGHAT and CDR2 FQNNGV. Trimming stripped 2 bases from V and 10 bases from J, with 9 bases between. In DNA, the CDR3 is TGTGCCAGCAGCTTACAGGGTATAGAGCAGTTCTTC. Its protein product is CASSLQGIEQFF.

Comment on this clonotype: A read error may produce the germline difference seen at one junction end. The chain joins TRBV7-9 to TRBJ1-4; the D gene is possibly TRBD1 (5 bases). CDR1 is SEHNR, CDR2 FQNEAQ, per germline (reference sequence). The CDR3 is made up of 16 amino acids. DNA of the CDR3: TGTGCCAGCAGCGTCCTCTTAGGGGCAACTCATGAAAAACTGTTTTTT. This sequence encodes CASSVLLGATHEKLFF. The full variable domain, rest sourced from reference TRBV7-9 and TRBJ1-4, is DTGVSQNPRHKITKRGQNVTFRCDPISEHNRLYWYRQTLGQGPEFLTYFQNEAQLEKSRLLSDRFSAERPKGSFSTLEIQRTEQGDSAMYLCASSVLLGATHEKLFFGSGTQLSVL.

The sample holds a few counts of this clonotype. The chain carries TRBV5-1 and TRBJ2-3; D is ambiguous. Deletions cut 5 bases from V and 2 bases from J, with 12 bases between. The CDR3 is 14 amino acids. Germline CDR1 and CDR2: SGHRS and YFSETQ. CDR3 protein: CASSIRIVTDTQYF. The CDR3 bases are TGCGCCAGCAGTATTAGAATAGTCACAGATACGCAGTATTTT.

The gene calls are TRBV20-1 and TRBJ2-4, with 9 bases fitting TRBD1. Germline values: CDR1 DFQATT, CDR2 SNEGSKA (reference sequence). V was pared by 5 bases and J by 2 bases, with 7 bases of the junction left unmatched. The CDR3 loop spans 15 amino acids. The CDR3 DNA reads TGCAGTGCTGCGGGACAGGGTGTGACCAAAAACATTCAGTACTTC. Translated, it gives CSAAGQGVTKNIQYF.

This chain joins TRBV18 and TRBJ2-1; D uncertain. In germline, CDR1 is KGHSH, CDR2 LQKENI. V lost 4 bases to trimming and J lost 0 bases, with 16 bases between them. The CDR3 spans 17 residues. The CDR3 DNA follows: TGTGCCAGCTCACTTGCCCGCAGACCGAGCTCCTACAATGAGCAGTTCTTC. Its translation is CASSLARRPSSYNEQFF.

The chain couples TRBV6-5 to TRBJ2-3, with 7 positions matching TRBD2. CDR1 is MNHEY and CDR2 is SVGAGI in the germline V gene. Losses at the gene ends were 1 base for V and 5 bases for J; bases not matched to a gene: 9. The CDR3 has 16 residues. The DNA of the CDR3 is TGTGCCAGCAGTTACTATCGGGGGAGGGCAGGAGATACGCAGTATTTT. It codes for CASSYYRGRAGDTQYF.

This clonotype has just a few counts. V usage is TRBV2 and J usage is TRBJ2-7; D remains ambiguous. The CDR3 has 13 residues. V was pared by 4 bases and J by 6 bases, with 13 bases between. In germline, CDR1 is SNHLY, CDR2 FYNNEI. In nucleotides, the CDR3 is TGTGCCAGCAGTGTAGGGTCAGGCCTCGAGCAGTACGTC. This sequence encodes CASSVGSGLEQYV.

This clonotype was recorded many times. The J gene is TRBJ2-7, the V gene TRBV15; D unresolved. The length of the CDR3 is 15 residues. Germline V CDR1 and CDR2: LNHNV, YYDKDF (reference sequence). Trimming cost V 0 bases and J 3 bases, with 12 bases left between them. The CDR3 nucleotides read TGTGCCACCAGCAGAGATCCGGGTCCTGACTACGAGCAGTACGTC. It yields the protein CATSRDPGPDYEQYV.

The V and J genes are TRBV19 and TRBJ2-1; 9 bases line up with TRBD2. V shed 3 bases, J shed 10 bases, and the junction held 10 bases outside the gene matches. The germline gives CDR1 LNHDA, CDR2 SQIVND (reference sequence). This CDR3 contains 15 residues. In DNA, the CDR3 is TGTGCCAGTAGTATTGTGGCTAGCGGGGTCGGGGAGCAGTTCTTC. Translating gives CASSIVASGVGEQFF.

The chain has TRBV10-3 and TRBJ2-2; D might be TRBD2 (5 bases). Germline CDR1 reads ENHRY; CDR2 reads SYGVKD. The CDR3 sequence is 13 residues long. Trimming took off 8 bases at V and 3 bases at J, with 10 bases between the two ends. The CDR3 reads CAIYSGDTGELFF. The CDR3 nucleotides read TGTGCCATCTACTCCGGGGACACCGGGGAGCTGTTTTTT.

The chain carries TRBV2 and TRBJ2-1; a weak D match, TRBD2 (6 bases). Germline CDR1 reads SNHLY; CDR2 reads FYNNEI. The V and J ends lost 6 bases and 0 bases respectively, with 15 bases between them. CDR3 size: 16 residues. This CDR3 is CASRELAPGSYNEQFF. In nucleotides, the CDR3 is TGTGCCAGCAGGGAGCTAGCGCCCGGCTCCTACAATGAGCAGTTCTTC.

This clonotype was observed a handful of times. V usage is TRBV7-9 and J usage is TRBJ2-7; 8 nucleotides match TRBD1. This CDR3 is 14 amino acids long. Germline lookup yields CDR1 SEHNR and CDR2 FQNEAQ (reference sequence). Trimming removed 5 bases from V and 3 bases from J; junction bases left unmatched: 6. The CDR3 region has the DNA TGTGCCAGCAGCCCTAGGACAGGGCGCTACGAGCAGTACGTC. This translates into CASSPRTGRYEQYV.

This clonotype was counted at least ten times. The chain uses TRBV20-1 and TRBJ2-5; TRBD2 might be the D (6 bases). CDR1 is DFQATT and CDR2 is SNEGSKA in the germline V gene (reference sequence). The CDR3 totals 15 residues. V lost 0 bases, J lost 4 bases, and 15 bases lay in between. CDR3 protein: CSARDLRGVRETQYF. The DNA of the CDR3 is TGCAGTGCTAGAGATCTGCGGGGCGTGCGAGAGACCCAGTACTTC.

This clonotype was recorded a few times. The rearrangement joins TRBV5-1 to TRBJ1-2, with D possibly matching TRBD1 (6 bases). V was cut by 0 bases and J by 1 base, with 13 bases left in between. This CDR3 has 16 amino acids. Germline lookup yields CDR1 SGHRS and CDR2 YFSETQ. DNA for the CDR3: TGCGCCAGCAGCTTGGCCATATGGACAGATAACTATGGCTACACCTTC. It specifies CASSLAIWTDNYGYTF.

This clonotype was counted a few times. The genes are TRBV20-1 and TRBJ2-7; D may correspond to TRBD1 or TRBD2 (5 bases each). V dropped 2 bases and J dropped 3 bases, with 20 bases sitting between them. The CDR3 covers 16 residues. CDR1 is DFQATT, CDR2 SNEGSKA, per germline (reference sequence). This CDR3 is CSARSRNRGFDYEQYV. The CDR3 coding sequence is TGCAGTGCTAGATCGCGGAATCGGGGCTTCGACTACGAGCAGTACGTC.

In the case of this clonotype: One end of the junction varies from germline; a read error may be responsible. V gene TRBV12-3 or TRBV12-4 combines with J gene TRBJ2-6; 9 nucleotides agree with TRBD1. The CDR3 consists of 17 residues. CDR3 residues: CASSPGQGRSGANGLTF. The DNA for the CDR3 is TGTGCCAGCAGTCCGGGACAGGGTAGGTCTGGGGCCAACGGCCTGACTTTC.

The gene calls are TRBV12-3 or TRBV12-4 and TRBJ2-1, with 7 bases lining up with TRBD2. The CDR3 loop spans 15 amino acids. Trimming cost V 7 bases and J 2 bases; bases outside gene matches: 8. The CDR3 spells CASTTGRGAYNEQFF. CDR3 coding DNA: TGTGCCAGCACCACAGGTCGGGGGGCCTACAATGAGCAGTTCTTC.

The chain uses TRBV30 and TRBJ2-2; D perhaps matches TRBD1 (6 bases). The CDR3 loop spans 13 amino acids. CDR1 and CDR2 from the germline V gene are GTSNPN and SVGIG (reference sequence). Trimming took off 1 base at V and 4 bases at J, with 7 bases between the two ends. The CDR3 region has the DNA TGTGCCTGGAGTGGACAGGCCACCGGGGAGCTGTTTTTT. It yields the protein CAWSGQATGELFF.

The table lists this clonotype with a few counts. This rearrangement joins TRBV7-3 to TRBJ2-4, with 14 bases aligning to TRBD2. Losses at the gene ends were 1 base for V and 2 bases for J; bases not matched to a gene: 13. From germline, CDR1 is SGHTA and CDR2 FQGTGA. This CDR3 is built from 21 residues. The CDR3 reads CASSLIGLGLAGEWSKNIQYF. The DNA of the CDR3 is TGTGCCAGCAGCTTAATTGGTTTGGGACTAGCGGGAGAGTGGTCCAAAAACATTCAGTACTTC.

This clonotype was seen many times. The V and J genes are TRBV6-2 or TRBV6-3 and TRBJ2-1; a possible D gene is TRBD2 (5 bases). This CDR3 contains 14 residues. CDR1 and CDR2 from the germline V gene are MNHEY and SVGEGT. V was pared by 2 bases and J by 10 bases, with 15 bases between. DNA for the CDR3: TGTGCCAGCAGTTACCCGGGGTCCCCCAGGGAGCAGTTCTTC. Protein: CASSYPGSPREQFF.